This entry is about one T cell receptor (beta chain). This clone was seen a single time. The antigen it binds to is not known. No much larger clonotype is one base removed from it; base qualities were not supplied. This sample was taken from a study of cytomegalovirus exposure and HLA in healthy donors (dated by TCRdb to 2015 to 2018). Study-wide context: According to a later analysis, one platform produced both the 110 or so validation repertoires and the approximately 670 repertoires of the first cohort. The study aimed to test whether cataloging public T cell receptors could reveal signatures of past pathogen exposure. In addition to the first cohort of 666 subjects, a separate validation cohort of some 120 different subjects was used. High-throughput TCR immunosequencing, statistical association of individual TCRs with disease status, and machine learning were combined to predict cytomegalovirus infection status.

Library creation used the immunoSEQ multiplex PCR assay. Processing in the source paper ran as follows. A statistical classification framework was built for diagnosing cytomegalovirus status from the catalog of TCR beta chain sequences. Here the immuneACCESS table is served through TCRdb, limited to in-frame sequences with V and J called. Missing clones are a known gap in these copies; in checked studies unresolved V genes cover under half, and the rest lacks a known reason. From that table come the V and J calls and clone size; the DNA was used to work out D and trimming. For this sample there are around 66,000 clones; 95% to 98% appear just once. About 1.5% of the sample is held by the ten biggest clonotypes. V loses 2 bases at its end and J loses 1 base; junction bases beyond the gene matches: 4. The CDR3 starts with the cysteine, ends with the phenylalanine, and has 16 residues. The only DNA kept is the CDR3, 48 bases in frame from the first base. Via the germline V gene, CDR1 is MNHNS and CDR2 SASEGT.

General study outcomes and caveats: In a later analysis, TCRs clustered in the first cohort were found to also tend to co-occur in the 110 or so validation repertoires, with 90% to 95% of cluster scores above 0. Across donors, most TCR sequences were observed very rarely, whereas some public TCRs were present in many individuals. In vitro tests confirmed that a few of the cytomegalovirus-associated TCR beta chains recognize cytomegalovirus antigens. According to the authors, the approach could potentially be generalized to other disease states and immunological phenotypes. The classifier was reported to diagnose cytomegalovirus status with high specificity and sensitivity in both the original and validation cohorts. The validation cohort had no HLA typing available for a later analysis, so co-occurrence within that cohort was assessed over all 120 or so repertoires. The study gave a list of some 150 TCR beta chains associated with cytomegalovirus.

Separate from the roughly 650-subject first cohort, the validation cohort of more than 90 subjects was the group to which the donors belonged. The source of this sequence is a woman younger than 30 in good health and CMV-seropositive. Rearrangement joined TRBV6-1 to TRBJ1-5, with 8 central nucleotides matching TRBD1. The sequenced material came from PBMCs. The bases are TGTGCCAGCAGTGAATTAACAGGGGGGAGCAATCAGCCCCAGCATTTT. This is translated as CASSELTGGSNQPQHF.